The clone carrying this T cell receptor (beta chain) was counted a few times. The antigen remains undetermined. These data originate in a study of response to subunit inactivated influenza vaccine. Whole-study findings and limits: The authors suggested that every seasonal influenza vaccination recruits few new T cells.

The V end was cut by 3 bases, the J end by 3 bases, with 11 bases between. Germline CDR1 is DFQATT and CDR2 is SNEGSKA (reference sequence). This CDR3 comprises 13 residues. TCRdb fed the RT-PCR reads into MiXCR, producing one record per CDR3 protein. The table shows 150,000 or so distinct CDR3 sequences, with around 9.9% occurring only once. Sequencing was performed on non-naive T cells sorted from PBMCs, taken roughly 6 weeks after vaccination. The clonotype originates from a man over 45 who received an inactivated influenza vaccine. V gene TRBV20-1 combines with J gene TRBJ1-2; a possible D gene is TRBD1 (5 bases). DNA of the CDR3: TGCAGTGCTAGCACGCGGGGCGACTATGGCTACACCTTC. It codes for CSASTRGDYGYTF.